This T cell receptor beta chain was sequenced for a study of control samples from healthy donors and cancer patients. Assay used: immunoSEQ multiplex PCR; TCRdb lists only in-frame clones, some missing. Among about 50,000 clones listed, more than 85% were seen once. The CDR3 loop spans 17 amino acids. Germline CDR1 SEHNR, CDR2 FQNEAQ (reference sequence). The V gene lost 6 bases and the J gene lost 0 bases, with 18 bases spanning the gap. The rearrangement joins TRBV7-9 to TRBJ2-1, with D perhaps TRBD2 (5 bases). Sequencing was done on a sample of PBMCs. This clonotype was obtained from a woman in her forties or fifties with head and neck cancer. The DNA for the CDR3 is TGTGCCAGCAGTTTGCCCTCGGTGGGGAGCTCCTACAATGAGCAGTTCTTC. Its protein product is CASSLPSVGSSYNEQFF.